What follows are 13 T cell receptor beta chains derived from one specimen sequenced in a study of glioma-infiltrating T cells. TCR alpha and beta CDR3 regions were amplified from RNA using iRepertoire nested multiplex PCR. TCRdb analysed the multiplex PCR reads with MiXCR anew, one entry per CDR3 protein. This sample has 400,000 or so distinct CDR3 sequences; 35% to 45% occur once, and the top ten carry about 12%. Sample: glioma tissue, nonneoplastic brain tissue, or PBMCs (not recorded which). The receptors stem from a human donor with low-grade glioma or glioblastoma, undergoing nonglioma brain surgery, or in good health (not recorded which).

This clonotype appeared a single time. This may be a read error: a much more frequent sequence differs by one nucleotide. The DNA for the CDR3 is TGTGCCATCAGTGAGCATTTGAACACTGTAGCTTTCTTT. Amino acids: CAISEHLNTVAFF. The chain links TRBV10-3 to TRBJ1-1; no clear D. Germline loops: CDR1 ENHRY, CDR2 SYGVKD. The CDR3 runs to 13 residues.

This clonotype has at least ten counts. The genes are TRBV28 and TRBJ2-1; no definite D call. The CDR3 extends over 13 amino acids. V was pared by 3 bases and J by 7 bases, with 10 bases between. Looked up from germline, CDR1 is MDHEN and CDR2 is SYDVKM. CDR3 nucleotides: TGTGCCAGCAGTTTCGTTAGTCAGAATGAGCAGTTCTTC. Translating it yields CASSFVSQNEQFF.

This chain joins TRBV6-1 and TRBJ2-7; D is possibly TRBD1 (6 bases). The CDR3 has 11 residues. Deletions cut 10 bases from V and 7 bases from J, with 14 bases between. CDR1 is MNHNS, CDR2 SASEGT, per germline. The CDR3 here is CATYRVGEQYF. The CDR3 DNA reads as TGTGCCACATACAGGGTCGGGGAGCAGTACTTC.

This clonotype was seen more than once but under ten times. This chain connects TRBV3-1 to TRBJ2-5; perhaps TRBD2 as D (6 bases). The CDR3 is 16 residues long. Germline V gene sequence: CDR1 LGHDT, CDR2 YNNKEL (reference sequence). Trimming took off 0 bases at V and 4 bases at J, with 15 bases between the two ends. CDR3 protein: CASSQEGGSSGETQYF. The CDR3 nucleotides read TGTGCCAGCAGCCAAGAGGGAGGCAGTTCCGGAGAGACCCAGTACTTC.

The chain couples TRBV6-2 or TRBV6-3 to TRBJ2-5; TRBD1 aligns across 8 bases. Looked up from germline, CDR1 is MNHEY and CDR2 is SVGEGT. The trim removed 10 bases at V and 1 base at J, leaving 8 bases unmatched. The CDR3 runs to 14 residues. The CDR3 loop is CATRGTGIQETQYF. Here the CDR3 DNA reads TGTGCCACCAGAGGGACAGGCATCCAAGAGACCCAGTACTTC.

This clonotype showed up just a few times. The chain recombines TRBV4-1 with TRBJ2-1; TRBD2 might be the D (6 bases). The length of the CDR3 is 19 residues. The germline V gene has CDR1 MGHRA and CDR2 YSYEKL. Trimming cost V 4 bases and J 0 bases, with 22 bases left between them. The CDR3 here is CASSRLALRGISSYNEQFF. CDR3 DNA: TGCGCCAGCAGCCGTCTCGCCTTGCGGGGAATTAGCTCCTACAATGAGCAGTTCTTC.

This clonotype turned up a few times. The chain employs TRBV7-2 and TRBJ2-5; no definite D call. This CDR3 contains 14 residues. Looked up from germline, CDR1 is SGHTA and CDR2 is FQGNSA. Trimming shortened V by 3 bases and J by 6 bases, and 14 bases separated the two germline ends. The CDR3 DNA sequence: TGTGCCAGCAGCTTTGTGTTCGGGCCCCAGACCCAGTACTTC. This gives the protein CASSFVFGPQTQYF.

The table lists this clonotype with many counts. V is TRBV27 and J is TRBJ1-1; perhaps TRBD1 as D (6 bases). Per the germline V gene, CDR1 is MNHEY and CDR2 is SMNVEV (reference sequence). V lost 5 bases to trimming and J lost 4 bases, with 17 bases between them. CDR3 length: 15 residues. CDR3 sequence: CASSAYRAGSTEAFF. The CDR3 DNA is TGTGCCAGCAGTGCCTACAGGGCCGGGAGCACTGAAGCTTTCTTT.

In this sample, this clonotype turned up once. A much larger clonotype is one base distant, so this may be a read error. This rearrangement joins TRBV7-2 to TRBJ1-2, with 9 bases lining up with TRBD1. The CDR3 loop spans 14 amino acids. In germline, CDR1 is SGHTA, CDR2 FQGNSA. In DNA, the CDR3 is TGTGCCAGCAGCTTAGCACAGGGGGCCTATGGCTACATCTTC. It is translated as CASSLAQGAYGYIF.

This clonotype has a single count. The CDR3 does not close with the conserved phenylalanine or tryptophan, likely indicating a read error. This rearrangement joins TRBV29-1 to TRBJ1-1; the D gene is possibly TRBD1 (5 bases). The V gene's germline CDR1 is SQVTM and CDR2 ANQGSEA. The V and J ends lost 1 base and 3 bases respectively, with 9 bases between them. This CDR3 has 13 residues. The CDR3, as DNA: TGCAGCGTTGAAGTGGGGCGGGACACTGAAGCTTTCCTT. Amino acids: CSVEVGRDTEAFL.

This clonotype was recorded at least ten times. V and J are TRBV6-1 and TRBJ1-6; D gene uncertain. Looked up from germline, CDR1 is MNHNS and CDR2 is SASEGT. V was clipped by 7 bases and J by 7 bases, with 23 bases between them. There are 17 residues in the CDR3. Here the CDR3 DNA reads TGTGCCAGCACCGCCCTTTCGCCGGGCCTAGGGAATTCACCCCTCCACTTT. It specifies CASTALSPGLGNSPLHF.

The V gene is TRBV2, the J gene TRBJ1-5; D remains unclear. V was cut by 7 bases and J by 7 bases, with 11 bases left in between. Germline V lookup: CDR1 SNHLY, CDR2 FYNNEI. This CDR3 has 12 amino acids. The CDR3 reads CASMSEVQPQHF. The DNA for the CDR3 is TGTGCCAGCATGTCGGAGGTCCAGCCCCAGCATTTT.

This sequence joins TRBV19 and TRBJ2-5, with D unclear. The assigned J gene may be wrong: the sequence end matches TRBJ2-1 better. The CDR3 sequence is 14 residues long. Germline values: CDR1 LNHDA, CDR2 SQIVND (reference sequence). The CDR3 spells CASSIGASYNEQFF. The CDR3 DNA reads as TGTGCCAGTAGTATAGGGGCTAGCTACAATGAGCAGTTCTTC.